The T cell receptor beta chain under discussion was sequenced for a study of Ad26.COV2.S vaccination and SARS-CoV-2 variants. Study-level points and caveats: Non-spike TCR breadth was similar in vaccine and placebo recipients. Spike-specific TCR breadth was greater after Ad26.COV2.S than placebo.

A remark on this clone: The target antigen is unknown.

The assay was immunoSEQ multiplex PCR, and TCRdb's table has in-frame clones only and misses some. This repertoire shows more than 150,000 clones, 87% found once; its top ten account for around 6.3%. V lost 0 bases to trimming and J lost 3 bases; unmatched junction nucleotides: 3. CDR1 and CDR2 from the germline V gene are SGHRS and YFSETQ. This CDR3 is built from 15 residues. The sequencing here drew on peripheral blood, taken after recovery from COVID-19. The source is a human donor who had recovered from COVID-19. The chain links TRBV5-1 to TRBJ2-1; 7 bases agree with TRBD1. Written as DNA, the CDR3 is TGCGCCAGCAGCTTGGCCGGACAGGTCTACAATGAGCAGTTCTTC. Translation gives CASSLAGQVYNEQFF.